This TCR beta chain was sequenced in a study of CD8+CD57+ T cells in acquired aplastic anemia. Patients chosen for sequencing had shown CD8+CD57+ cell expansion by flow cytometry. Genomic DNA provided the template from which TCR beta VDJ and CDR3 profiles were obtained. TCRdb processed the reads anew with MiXCR; each CDR3 protein has one entry. The sample lists some 92,000 distinct CDR3 sequences; 55% to 70% were seen once. CDR3 length: 12 residues. V was trimmed by 2 bases and J by 8 bases, leaving 9 bases between them. CDR1 MNHNS and CDR2 SASEGT come from the germline V gene. Sequencing was done on a sample of sorted CD4+, CD8+, or CD8+CD57+ T cells (not recorded which) from PBMCs. The receptor was derived from a human donor with aplastic anemia. The chain uses TRBV6-1 and TRBJ1-1, with a weak D call TRBD1 (6 bases). The DNA of the CDR3 is TGTGCCAGCAGTGAACCCGGGACAGAAGCTTTCTTT. This translates into CASSEPGTEAFF.